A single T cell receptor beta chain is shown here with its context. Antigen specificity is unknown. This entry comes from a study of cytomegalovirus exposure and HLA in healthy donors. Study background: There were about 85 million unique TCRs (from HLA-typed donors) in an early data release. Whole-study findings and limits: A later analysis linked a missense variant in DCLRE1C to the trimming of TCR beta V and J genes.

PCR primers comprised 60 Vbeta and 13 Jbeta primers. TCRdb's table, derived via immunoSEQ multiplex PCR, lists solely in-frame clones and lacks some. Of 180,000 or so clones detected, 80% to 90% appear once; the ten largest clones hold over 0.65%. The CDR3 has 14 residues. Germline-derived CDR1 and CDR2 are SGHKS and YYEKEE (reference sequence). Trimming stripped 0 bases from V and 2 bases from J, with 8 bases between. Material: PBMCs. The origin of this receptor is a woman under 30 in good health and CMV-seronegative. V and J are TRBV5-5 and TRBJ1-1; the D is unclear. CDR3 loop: CASSLGAVNTEAFF. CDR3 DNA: TGTGCCAGCAGCTTGGGGGCAGTAAACACTGAAGCTTTCTTT.